Presented here are 28 T cell receptor beta chains from one specimen sequenced in a study of radiotherapy plus CTLA-4 blockade in lung cancer. The repertoire was sequenced with immunoSEQ multiplex PCR; TCRdb's copy has only in-frame clones and lacks some. The sample has over 75,000 clones; 83% are singletons. The material was peripheral blood, obtained from a patient treated with radiotherapy plus ipilimumab. The receptors derive from a human donor with non-small cell lung cancer who had stable disease on radiotherapy plus ipilimumab.

This clone has just one count. The chain uses TRBV20-1 and TRBJ2-1; D remains unclear. The CDR3 loop spans 10 amino acids. With 4 bases removed from V and 5 bases from J, the gap between germline ends came to 3 bases. Germline V gene data show CDR1 as DFQATT and CDR2 as SNEGSKA (reference sequence). CDR3 nucleotide sequence: TGCAGTGCTAAGGACAATGAGCAGTTCTTC. It yields the protein CSAKDNEQFF.

This chain links TRBV7-7 with TRBJ2-6, with D perhaps TRBD1 or TRBD2 (6 bases each). The V end lost 5 bases, the J end lost 0 bases, and 17 bases lay between the germline ends. CDR3 size: 18 residues. In germline, CDR1 is SSHAT, CDR2 FNYEAQ (reference sequence). The CDR3 coding sequence is TGTGCCAGCAGCCTATTTGAGGGGGGCAGCTCTGGGGCCAACGTCCTGACTTTC. This sequence encodes CASSLFEGGSSGANVLTF.

This rearrangement joins TRBV4-1 to TRBJ1-3, with 7 positions matching TRBD1. The CDR3 sequence is 15 residues long. The germline gives CDR1 MGHRA, CDR2 YSYEKL. The ends lost 3 bases at V and 3 bases at J; junction bases unmatched: 5. In nucleotides, the CDR3 is TGCGCCAGCAGCCAGGATGGGACAGATGGAAACACCATATATTTT. Translated, it gives CASSQDGTDGNTIYF.

The V gene is TRBV6-4, the J gene TRBJ1-1; D is unclear. CDR3 size: 13 residues. CDR1 is MRHNA and CDR2 is SNTAGT in the germline V gene. V lost 6 bases and J 3 bases, leaving 11 bases between the germline ends. The CDR3, as DNA: TGTGCCAGCAGCGCGGCAGGAGACACTGAAGCTTTCTTT. It codes for CASSAAGDTEAFF.

This chain connects TRBV7-6 to TRBJ2-1; 11 nucleotides agree with TRBD1. The CDR3 has 16 amino acids. Per the germline V gene, CDR1 is SGHVS and CDR2 is FNYEAQ. After removal of 2 bases from V and 2 bases from J, the junction contained 2 bases not matched to a gene. The CDR3 DNA reads as TGTGCCAGCAGCTTAATGGGACAGGGGGCCTACAATGAGCAGTTCTTC. Encoded protein: CASSLMGQGAYNEQFF.

This clone has just a few counts. The genes are TRBV7-9 and TRBJ2-7; no definite D call. The CDR3 has 13 residues. Deletions cut 6 bases from V and 5 bases from J, with 14 bases between. Germline CDR1 is SEHNR and CDR2 is FQNEAQ (reference sequence). This CDR3 reads CASSPDHLDEQYF. Written as DNA, the CDR3 is TGTGCCAGCAGTCCGGACCACCTCGACGAGCAGTACTTC.

V usage is TRBV5-1 and J usage is TRBJ2-2; 12 bases align to TRBD2. This CDR3 has 16 amino acids. Trimming cost V 2 bases and J 4 bases; bases outside gene matches: 3. Germline V gene sequence: CDR1 SGHRS, CDR2 YFSETQ. CDR3 bases: TGCGCCAGCAGCTTAAGACTAGCGGGGGCCACCGGGGAGCTGTTTTTT. This encodes CASSLRLAGATGELFF.

The chain recombines TRBV18 with TRBJ2-5; D is perhaps TRBD2 (6 bases). The germline V gene has CDR1 KGHSH and CDR2 LQKENI. CDR3 length: 14 residues. Between the trimmed V and J ends, which lost 6 bases and 2 bases, there was a span of 13 bases. The CDR3 region is CASSGLARQETQYF. The CDR3 nucleotides read TGTGCCAGCTCGGGGCTAGCGAGGCAAGAGACCCAGTACTTC.

This chain connects TRBV5-1 to TRBJ1-1, with D unresolved. This CDR3 region has 15 residues. Germline-derived CDR1 and CDR2 are SGHRS and YFSETQ. V dropped 3 bases and J dropped 4 bases, with 16 bases sitting between them. This CDR3 is CASSSDGLVFTEAFF. Here the CDR3 DNA reads TGCGCCAGCAGCTCAGATGGGCTGGTTTTCACTGAAGCTTTCTTT.

The chain joins TRBV7-6 to TRBJ1-3; D gene ambiguous. V lost 1 base and J 1 base, leaving 11 bases between the germline ends. The germline V gene has CDR1 SGHVS and CDR2 FNYEAQ. The CDR3 contains 16 residues. This CDR3 reads CASSLGLGQSGNTIYF. The CDR3 DNA sequence: TGTGCCAGCAGCTTAGGTCTGGGTCAGTCTGGAAACACCATATATTTT.

This chain links TRBV18 with TRBJ1-1, with D hard to call. The CDR3 totals 13 residues. Germline CDR1 is KGHSH and CDR2 is LQKENI. V shed 1 base and J shed 7 bases, with 10 bases lying between them. CDR3 DNA: TGTGCCAGCTCACCACGGCGAAGTTTTGAAGCTTTCTTT. The encoded protein is CASSPRRSFEAFF. Supplemented by reference TRBV18 and TRBJ1-1, the full variable domain reads NAGVMQNPRHLVRRRGQEARLRCSPMKGHSHVYWYRQLPEEGLKFMVYLQKENIIDESGMPKERFSAEFPKEGPSILRIQQVVRGDSAAYFCASSPRRSFEAFFGQGTRLTVV.

The chain carries TRBV28 and TRBJ2-1, with D unclear. CDR3 size: 14 residues. Germline V lookup: CDR1 MDHEN, CDR2 SYDVKM. V shed 6 bases and J shed 7 bases, with 16 bases lying between them. The CDR3 DNA reads as TGTGCCAGCAGCAGTTTGTCACTAAGGAATGAGCAGTTCTTC. It yields the protein CASSSLSLRNEQFF.

The rearrangement uses TRBV2 and TRBJ1-2, with TRBD1 matching 8 bases. The CDR3 has 15 residues. With V trimmed by 6 bases and J by 4 bases, 10 bases remained unmatched. Germline V gene lookup returns CDR1 SNHLY and CDR2 FYNNEI. CDR3 in DNA: TGTGCCAGCAGCGGACAGGGACTCCGCGGCTATGGCTACACCTTC. Its protein is CASSGQGLRGYGYTF.

The J gene is TRBJ1-5, the V gene TRBV9; D is unclear. The CDR3 is made up of 13 amino acids. V lost 3 bases and J 7 bases, leaving 11 bases between the germline ends. CDR1 is SGDLS and CDR2 is YYNGEE in the germline V gene. This chain's CDR3 is CASSATNEQPQHF. CDR3 sequence (DNA): TGTGCCAGCAGCGCGACGAACGAACAGCCCCAGCATTTT.

The chain joins TRBV9 to TRBJ2-3; 12 bases align to TRBD2. V lost 6 bases and J lost 5; bases outside the gene matches: 4. The CDR3 runs to 14 residues. Germline V gene data show CDR1 as SGDLS and CDR2 as YYNGEE. CDR3 nucleotides: TGTGCCAGCACCCCGACTAGCGGGAGAGATACGCAGTATTTT. Translation: CASTPTSGRDTQYF.

The chain has TRBV19 and TRBJ1-1, with D hard to call. This CDR3 has 14 amino acids. Germline-derived CDR1 and CDR2 are LNHDA and SQIVND (reference sequence). Trimming pared 1 base from V and 4 bases from J, leaving 10 bases between. DNA of the CDR3: TGTGCCAGTAGTATAGTAGGGAGTGGCACTGAAGCTTTCTTT. Residues: CASSIVGSGTEAFF.

The chain recombines TRBV5-1 with TRBJ1-2, with 9 bases identical to TRBD1. This CDR3 comprises 16 residues. The germline gives CDR1 SGHRS, CDR2 YFSETQ. V shed 0 bases, J shed 8 bases, and the junction held 11 bases outside the gene matches. CDR3 sequence: CASSLARDRDSGGYTF. The CDR3 nucleotides are TGCGCCAGCAGCTTGGCCAGGGACAGGGACTCGGGAGGCTACACCTTC.

This sequence joins TRBV5-1 and TRBJ2-2; a weak D match, TRBD2 (5 bases). Germline V lookup: CDR1 SGHRS, CDR2 YFSETQ. Trimming removed 4 bases at V and 3 bases at J, with 13 bases between. The CDR3 has 15 residues. CDR3 amino acids: CASSVLVFDTGELFF. For the CDR3, the DNA is TGCGCCAGCAGCGTACTAGTTTTCGACACCGGGGAGCTGTTTTTT. Full variable domain (outside the CDR3, taken from reference TRBV5-1 and TRBJ2-2): KAGVTQTPRYLIKTRGQQVTLSCSPISGHRSVSWYQQTPGQGLQFLFEYFSETQRNKGNFPGRFSGRQFSNSRSEMNVSTLELGDSALYLCASSVLVFDTGELFFGEGSRLTVL.

This clone was observed once. V gene TRBV18 combines with J gene TRBJ2-1; 9 bases align to TRBD1. V shed 4 bases and J 4 bases; nucleotides not matched to a gene: 11. From germline, CDR1 is KGHSH and CDR2 LQKENI. The CDR3 is made up of 17 amino acids. In DNA form, the CDR3 reads TGTGCCAGCTCACTAGCCCGACAGGGGGAAGGTTACAATGAGCAGTTCTTC. It yields the protein CASSLARQGEGYNEQFF.

The table lists this clone with a count of one. This chain connects TRBV9 to TRBJ2-2; D perhaps matches TRBD2 (6 bases). V gave up 0 bases and J gave up 3 bases, with 9 bases separating them. The CDR3 is 15 residues long. CDR1 and CDR2 from the germline V gene are SGDLS and YYNGEE. CDR3 residues: CASSVGGDHTGELFF. The CDR3 nucleotides are TGTGCCAGCAGCGTAGGGGGGGACCACACCGGGGAGCTGTTTTTT.

This chain joins TRBV5-4 and TRBJ1-6, with TRBD1 as a possible D gene (5 bases). The CDR3 is 20 amino acids. Germline assignment: CDR1 SGHNT and CDR2 YYREEE (reference sequence). V gave up 4 bases and J gave up 0 bases, with 23 bases separating them. CDR3 sequence: CASSPQWGGGIASYNSPLHF. The CDR3, as DNA: TGTGCCAGCAGCCCTCAATGGGGGGGAGGGATCGCCTCCTATAATTCACCCCTCCACTTT.

The chain has TRBV9 and TRBJ2-7; TRBD2 matches at 14 bases. Germline-derived CDR1 and CDR2 are SGDLS and YYNGEE. Trimming cost V 0 bases and J 5 bases; bases outside gene matches: 16. CDR3 length: 20 amino acids. CDR3 amino acids: CASSVATLSFRGLAGDEQYF. Written as DNA, the CDR3 is TGTGCCAGCAGCGTAGCTACCTTGAGCTTCCGGGGACTAGCGGGAGACGAGCAGTACTTC.

The chain uses TRBV30 and TRBJ1-6, with D perhaps matching TRBD1 (6 bases). The CDR3 runs to 11 residues. Trimming took 3 bases from V and 19 from J, leaving 16 bases between them. Germline V gene sequence: CDR1 GTSNPN, CDR2 SVGIG (reference sequence). The CDR3 DNA sequence: TGTGCCTGGAGAACACAGGGACGGATGCACTTT. This gives the protein CAWRTQGRMHF.

In this sample, this clone turned up once. This chain links TRBV11-2 with TRBJ1-4; maybe TRBD1 (5 bases). V lost 2 bases and J lost 4, with 11 bases in between. There are 15 residues in the CDR3. CDR1 and CDR2 (germline): SGHAT, FQNNGV. The CDR3 bases are TGTGCCAGCAGCTTAAACGGGGGACTTAATGAAAAACTGTTTTTT. It translates to CASSLNGGLNEKLFF.

The CDR3 nucleotides read TGTGCCAGCAGCTTAGCCCAACGCTACGAGCAGTACTTC. Residues: CASSLAQRYEQYF. This chain links TRBV7-2 with TRBJ2-7; D is unclear. Germline V gene data show CDR1 as SGHTA and CDR2 as FQGNSA. The CDR3 totals 13 residues. Trimming removed 0 bases at V and 3 bases at J, with 6 bases between.

The chain couples TRBV6-5 to TRBJ1-1; unclear D gene. CDR3 length equals 14 residues. V lost 5 bases to trimming and J lost 1 base, with 11 bases between them. Germline V gene lookup returns CDR1 MNHEY and CDR2 SVGAGI. This CDR3 reads CASSEGGWNTEAFF. The CDR3 region has the DNA TGTGCCAGCAGTGAGGGAGGGTGGAACACTGAAGCTTTCTTT.

The chain is built from TRBV5-8 and TRBJ2-3; D not resolved. The CDR3 covers 15 residues. V lost 0 bases, J lost 2 bases, and 10 bases lay in between. Germline CDR1 SGHTS, CDR2 YDEGEE. CDR3 in DNA: TGTGCCAGCAGCTTGGTTCAGATTTACACAGATACGCAGTATTTT. Encoded protein: CASSLVQIYTDTQYF. Based on the CDR3 plus reference TRBV5-8 and TRBJ2-3, the full variable domain is EAGVTQSPTHLIKTRGQQATLRCSPISGHTSVYWYQQALGLGLQFLLWYDEGEERNRGNFPPRFSGRQFPNYSSELNVNALELEDSALYLCASSLVQIYTDTQYFGPGTRLTVL.

This clone has more than one count but fewer than ten. The rearrangement joins TRBV18 to TRBJ1-5; D unclear. V lost 3 bases to trimming and J lost 7 bases, with 7 bases between them. The CDR3 sequence is 12 residues long. Germline V CDR1 and CDR2: KGHSH, LQKENI. The CDR3 loop reads CASSPREQPQHF. In nucleotides, the CDR3 is TGTGCCAGCTCACCCCGGGAGCAGCCCCAGCATTTT.